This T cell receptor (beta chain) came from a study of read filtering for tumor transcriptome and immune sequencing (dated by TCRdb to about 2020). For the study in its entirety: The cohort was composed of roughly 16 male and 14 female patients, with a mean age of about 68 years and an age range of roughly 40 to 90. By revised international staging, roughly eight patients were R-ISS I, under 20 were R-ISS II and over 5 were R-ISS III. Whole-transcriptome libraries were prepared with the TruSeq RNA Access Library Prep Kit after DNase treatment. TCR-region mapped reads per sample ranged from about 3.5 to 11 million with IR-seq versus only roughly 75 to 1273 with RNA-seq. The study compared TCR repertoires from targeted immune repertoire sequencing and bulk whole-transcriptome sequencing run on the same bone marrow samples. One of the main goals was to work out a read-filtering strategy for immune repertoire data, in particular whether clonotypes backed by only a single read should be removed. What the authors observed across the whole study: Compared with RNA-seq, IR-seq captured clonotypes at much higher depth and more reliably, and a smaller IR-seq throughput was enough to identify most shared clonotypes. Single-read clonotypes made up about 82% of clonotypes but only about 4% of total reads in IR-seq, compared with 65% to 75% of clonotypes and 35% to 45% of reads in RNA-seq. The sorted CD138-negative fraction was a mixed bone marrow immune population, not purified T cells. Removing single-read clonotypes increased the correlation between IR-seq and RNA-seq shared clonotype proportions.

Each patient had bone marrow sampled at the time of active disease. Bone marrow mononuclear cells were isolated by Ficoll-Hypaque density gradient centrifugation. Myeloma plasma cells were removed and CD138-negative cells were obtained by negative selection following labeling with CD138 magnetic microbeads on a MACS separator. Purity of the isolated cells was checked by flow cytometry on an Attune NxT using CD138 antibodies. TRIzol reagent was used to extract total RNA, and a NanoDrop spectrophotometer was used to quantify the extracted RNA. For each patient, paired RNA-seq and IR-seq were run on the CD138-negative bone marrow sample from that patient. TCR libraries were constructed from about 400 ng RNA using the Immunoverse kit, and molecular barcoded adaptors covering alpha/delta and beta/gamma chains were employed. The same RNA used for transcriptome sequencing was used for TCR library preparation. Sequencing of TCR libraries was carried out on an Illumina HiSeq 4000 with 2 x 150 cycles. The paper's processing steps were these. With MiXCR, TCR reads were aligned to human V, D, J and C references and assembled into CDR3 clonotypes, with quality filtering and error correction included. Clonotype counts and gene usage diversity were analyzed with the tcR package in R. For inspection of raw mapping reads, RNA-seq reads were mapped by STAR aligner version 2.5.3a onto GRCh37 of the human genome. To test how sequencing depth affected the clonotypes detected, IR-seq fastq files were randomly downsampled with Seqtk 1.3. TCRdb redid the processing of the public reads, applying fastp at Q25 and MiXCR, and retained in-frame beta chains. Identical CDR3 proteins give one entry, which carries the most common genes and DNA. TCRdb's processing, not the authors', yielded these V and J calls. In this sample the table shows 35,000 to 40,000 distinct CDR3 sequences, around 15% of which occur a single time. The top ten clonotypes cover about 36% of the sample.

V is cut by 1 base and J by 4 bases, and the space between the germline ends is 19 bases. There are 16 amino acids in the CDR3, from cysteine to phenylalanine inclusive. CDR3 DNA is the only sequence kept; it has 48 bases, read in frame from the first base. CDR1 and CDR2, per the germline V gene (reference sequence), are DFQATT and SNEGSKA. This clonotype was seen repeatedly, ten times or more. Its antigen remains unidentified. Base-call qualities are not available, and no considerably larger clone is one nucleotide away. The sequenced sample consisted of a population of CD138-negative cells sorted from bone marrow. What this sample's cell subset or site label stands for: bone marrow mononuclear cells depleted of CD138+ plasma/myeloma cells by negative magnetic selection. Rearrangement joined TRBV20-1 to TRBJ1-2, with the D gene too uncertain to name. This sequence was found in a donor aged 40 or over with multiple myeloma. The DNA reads TGCAGTGCTAGAGGAGAGACTGGTGATTGGAGCTATGGCTACACCTTC. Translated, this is CSARGETGDWSYGYTF.